The T cell receptor (beta chain) under discussion was sequenced for a study of response to subunit inactivated influenza vaccine. TCRdb recomputed calls from the RT-PCR reads with MiXCR, one row per CDR3 protein. The table records about 780,000 distinct CDR3 sequences, around 18% of them present only once. CDR1 is SGHNT, CDR2 YENEEA, per germline. The CDR3 runs 15 residues. V dropped 5 bases and J dropped 3; count of bases not matched to a gene: 9. The clonotype comes from a man aged 45-65 years who received an inactivated influenza vaccine. The sequenced sample was PBMCs from blood, obtained roughly 5 days after vaccination. The chain is built from TRBV11-3 and TRBJ1-1; 7 bases agree with TRBD1. CDR3: CASSPGDRLDTEAFF. CDR3 DNA sequence: TGTGCCAGCAGCCCGGGGGACAGACTAGACACTGAAGCTTTCTTT.